Below, one T cell receptor (beta chain) is given with its context. This sample stems from a study of graft-versus-host responses after intestinal transplantation. The data were produced by immunoSEQ multiplex PCR, yet TCRdb's version contains in-frame clones alone and is incomplete. This table holds some 15,000 clones, 74% found once. Graft tissue processing released intraepithelial and lamina propria lymphocytes. The V gene's germline CDR1 is SEHNR and CDR2 FQNEAQ (reference sequence). The V and J ends lost 8 bases and 3 bases respectively, with 14 bases between them. This CDR3 is built from 13 residues.

The sequence came from a human patient who received an intestinal transplant, so some T cells may come from the graft donor. Sequencing used ileum tissue, obtained 14 days after transplant. The chain carries TRBV7-9 and TRBJ2-7, with D possibly TRBD2 on 6 matching bases. The CDR3 here is CASRGEAGYEQYF. CDR3 bases: TGTGCCAGCCGCGGGGAGGCGGGCTACGAGCAGTACTTC.